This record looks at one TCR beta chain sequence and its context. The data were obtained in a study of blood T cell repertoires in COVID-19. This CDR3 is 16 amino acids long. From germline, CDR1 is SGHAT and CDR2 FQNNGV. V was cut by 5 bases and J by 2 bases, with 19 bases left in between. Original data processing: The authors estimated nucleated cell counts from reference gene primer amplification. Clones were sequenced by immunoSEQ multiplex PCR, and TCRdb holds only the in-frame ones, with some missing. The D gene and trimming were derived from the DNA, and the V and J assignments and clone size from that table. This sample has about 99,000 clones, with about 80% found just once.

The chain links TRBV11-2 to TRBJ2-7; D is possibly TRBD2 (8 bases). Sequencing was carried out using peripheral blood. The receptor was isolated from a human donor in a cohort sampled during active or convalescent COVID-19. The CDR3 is CASSPGGVAGTYEQYF. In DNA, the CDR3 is TGTGCCAGCAGCCCAGGGGGGGTAGCGGGGACCTACGAGCAGTACTTC.